This passage covers 15 T cell receptor beta chains from one sample sequenced in a study of CD8 T cell repertoires and HIV-1 epitope variants. Antigens of these TCRs are unknown. Libraries were prepared by immunoSEQ multiplex PCR; TCRdb keeps only in-frame clonotypes and omits some of them. The data contain about 3,500 clones, under 80% of them singletons. The specimen sequenced was cultured CD8+ T cells derived from PBMCs. The receptors shown here come from a male donor with HIV.

In this sample, this clone turned up a few times. This chain links TRBV27 with TRBJ1-1; the D gene is possibly TRBD1 (6 bases). CDR1 is MNHEY and CDR2 is SMNVEV in the germline V gene (reference sequence). Trimming removed 5 bases from V and 11 bases from J, with 12 bases in between. CDR3 length: 11 residues. The DNA for the CDR3 is TGTGCCAGCAGTACAGGGCTTGAGGCTTTCTTT. Translated: CASSTGLEAFF.

The rearrangement joins TRBV28 to TRBJ2-5; a possible D gene is TRBD1 (5 bases). The germline V gene encodes CDR1 MDHEN and CDR2 SYDVKM. CDR3 size: 17 residues. V dropped 3 bases and J dropped 2 bases, with 19 bases sitting between them. As DNA, the CDR3 is TGTGCCAGCAGTTTCCGTCTCGGGCAGGGCCCACAAGAGACCCAGTACTTC. It translates to CASSFRLGQGPQETQYF.

This chain joins TRBV30 and TRBJ1-2, with unresolved D. V gave up 3 bases and J gave up 0 bases, with 11 bases separating them. The CDR3 spans 14 residues. Germline CDR1 is GTSNPN and CDR2 is SVGIG (reference sequence). The CDR3: CAWRPSQANYGYTF. CDR3 DNA: TGTGCCTGGAGGCCCTCCCAAGCTAACTATGGCTACACCTTC.

This clone was seen only a few times. The chain recombines TRBV4-1 with TRBJ2-1, with no clear D. The CDR3 contains 14 residues. Germline lookup yields CDR1 MGHRA and CDR2 YSYEKL. V dropped 1 base and J dropped 0 bases, with 4 bases sitting between them. The CDR3 sequence is CASSQASSYNEQFF. The CDR3 nucleotides are TGCGCCAGCAGCCAAGCGAGCTCCTACAATGAGCAGTTCTTC.

This chain joins TRBV7-9 and TRBJ1-2, with D uncertain. The germline V gene encodes CDR1 SEHNR and CDR2 FQNEAQ (reference sequence). The CDR3 is made up of 13 amino acids. Trimming took 5 bases from V and 5 from J, leaving 12 bases between them. In DNA form, the CDR3 reads TGTGCCAGCAGCCATCACCGGGGTTATGGCTACACCTTC. It translates to CASSHHRGYGYTF.

This chain links TRBV27 with TRBJ2-7; tentatively, D is TRBD2 (5 bases). Germline V gene sequence: CDR1 MNHEY, CDR2 SMNVEV (reference sequence). Trimming took 5 bases from V and 0 from J, leaving 14 bases between them. The CDR3 totals 15 residues. The CDR3 reads CASSGRGLSSYEQYF. The CDR3 nucleotides read TGTGCCAGCAGTGGACGCGGGTTGAGCTCCTACGAGCAGTACTTC.

The J gene is TRBJ2-1, the V gene TRBV7-9, with 9 bases lining up with TRBD2. This CDR3 spans 17 amino acids. The V gene end was trimmed by 3 bases and the J gene end by 4 bases; junction bases not matched to a gene: 10. CDR1 and CDR2 (germline): SEHNR, FQNEAQ (reference sequence). The CDR3 spells CASSFSPGLAPYNEQFF. As DNA, the CDR3 is TGTGCCAGCAGCTTTTCGCCGGGACTAGCTCCTTACAATGAGCAGTTCTTC.

The rearrangement links TRBV10-2 to TRBJ2-1; D not certain. This CDR3 has 11 amino acids. The germline CDR1 and CDR2 sequences are WSHSY and SAAADI. With 3 bases removed from V and 10 bases from J, the gap between germline ends came to 7 bases. The CDR3 spells CASSEGTEQFF. CDR3 coding DNA: TGCGCCAGCAGTGAAGGAACGGAGCAGTTCTTC.

The J gene is TRBJ2-7, the V gene TRBV4-1; D assignment may be TRBD1 or TRBD2 (5 bases each). Germline CDR1 is MGHRA and CDR2 is YSYEKL. V was pared by 4 bases and J by 4 bases, with 17 bases between. CDR3 size: 15 residues. In DNA, the CDR3 is TGCGCCAGCAGCCCTCTGATAGAGGGGCCGTACGAGCAGTACTTC. Translation: CASSPLIEGPYEQYF.

The CDR3 DNA reads as TGTGCCAGCAGCAAAGCCCCGGGTGAAGTTCCGAATGGCTACACCTTC. Its protein is CASSKAPGEVPNGYTF. The chain combines TRBV21-1 with TRBJ1-2. TRBV21-1 constitutes a pseudogene. This CDR3 region has 16 residues.

The chain recombines TRBV5-4 with TRBJ2-7, with 7 bases matching TRBD1. The CDR3 is made up of 14 amino acids. The germline gives CDR1 SGHNT, CDR2 YYREEE (reference sequence). The ends lost 3 bases at V and 3 bases at J; junction bases unmatched: 6. CDR3 sequence (DNA): TGTGCCAGCAGCTACCTCCGGGACAGCTACGAGCAGTACTTC. Its protein product is CASSYLRDSYEQYF.

This clone was seen only once. V is TRBV7-2 and J is TRBJ2-7; possible D gene TRBD2, 5 bases. V lost 5 bases and J 5 bases, leaving 10 bases between the germline ends. The germline CDR1 and CDR2 sequences are SGHTA and FQGNSA. This CDR3 region has 12 residues. Here the CDR3 reads CASSPFGDEQYF. The CDR3, as DNA: TGTGCCAGCAGCCCTTTCGGGGACGAGCAGTACTTC.

The table lists this clone with a few counts. The chain carries TRBV27 and TRBJ2-7; the match to TRBD2 covers 10 bases. Germline lookup yields CDR1 MNHEY and CDR2 SMNVEV (reference sequence). The CDR3 is 22 amino acids. V was clipped by 10 bases and J by 0 bases; unmatched bases: 30. The CDR3 DNA is TGTGCCACCAGACATATTAGAAGGGAGTGGGTACTAGCGGGACCTATCTCCTACGAGCAGTACTTC. Amino acid sequence: CATRHIRREWVLAGPISYEQYF.

A word on this clone: The junction differs from germline at one of its ends, possibly a read error. The J gene is TRBJ1-6, the V gene TRBV27; 10 nucleotides align to TRBD1. This CDR3 has 15 residues. Germline assignment: CDR1 MNHEY and CDR2 SMNVEV (reference sequence). CDR3 DNA sequence: TGTGCCAGCGGTTTATCCGGGACAGGGGTTTCACCCCTCCACTTT. This translates into CASGLSGTGVSPLHF.

The CDR3 spells CASSVAGQGTLFDYTF. The CDR3 DNA follows: TGTGCCAGCAGCGTAGCTGGTCAGGGGACCCTCTTTGATTACACCTTC. The chain carries TRBV9 and TRBJ1-2; tentatively, D is TRBD1 (6 bases). This CDR3 contains 16 residues. Germline V CDR1 and CDR2: SGDLS, YYNGEE. V lost 0 bases and J lost 11, with 23 bases in between.